Detailed here is one T cell receptor (beta chain). This sample is part of a study of control samples from healthy donors and cancer patients. Only in-frame clones appear in the TCRdb table, and some are missing; sequencing was by immunoSEQ multiplex PCR. This repertoire shows tens of thousands of clones, 80% to 90% found once; its top ten account for roughly 10%. The V gene's germline CDR1 is MNHEY and CDR2 SVGAGI. The V and J ends lost 6 bases and 0 bases respectively, with 8 bases between them. The CDR3 spans 14 residues. V gene TRBV6-5 combines with J gene TRBJ1-4, with unresolved D. Source material: PBMCs. The receptor was isolated from a man aged 60-69 years with head and neck cancer. The CDR3 DNA reads as TGTGCCAGCAGCTCTTCCGCAACTAATGAAAAACTGTTTTTT. It yields the protein CASSSSATNEKLFF.